This TCR beta chain was recovered during a study of cytomegalovirus exposure and HLA in healthy donors. V was clipped by 4 bases and J by 5 bases, with 15 bases between them. This CDR3 comprises 14 residues. Germline V gives CDR1 SGHRS, CDR2 YFSETQ. Study-level findings and limits: It was 150 to 200 TCR beta chains that were listed as cytomegalovirus-associated. A later analysis linked a missense DCLRE1C variant to TCR beta V- and J-gene trimming. Analysis was performed later, and it showed HLA-associated TCR beta chains to be more clonally expanded than equally common others.

Concerning this clone itself: Its antigen is unknown.

Amplification used 60 Vbeta primers and 13 Jbeta primers. Only in-frame clones appear in the TCRdb table, and some are missing; sequencing was by immunoSEQ multiplex PCR. The sample has about 36,000 clones, roughly three quarters seen once. Sequenced sample: PBMCs. The sequence was obtained from a man aged 30 to 39 in good health and CMV-seronegative. The J gene is TRBJ1-2, the V gene TRBV5-1; D might be TRBD1 (6 bases). The CDR3 DNA sequence: TGCGCCAGCAGCGAACAGGGTGATGGGTATGGCTACACCTTC. This translates into CASSEQGDGYGYTF. Full variable domain (rest looked up from reference TRBV5-1 and TRBJ1-2): KAGVTQTPRYLIKTRGQQVTLSCSPISGHRSVSWYQQTPGQGLQFLFEYFSETQRNKGNFPGRFSGRQFSNSRSEMNVSTLELGDSALYLCASSEQGDGYGYTFGSGTRLTVV.